These T cell receptor beta chains were read from a single sample in a study of T cell changes during pregnancy in multiple sclerosis. Only in-frame clones appear in the TCRdb table, and some are missing; sequencing was by immunoSEQ multiplex PCR. Among about 110,000 clones listed, 85% to 95% were seen once. The sequencing used peripheral blood, collected after pregnancy. These receptors originate from a female donor with multiple sclerosis, enrolled in a pregnancy study. The CDR3 runs from the conserved cysteine through the conserved F or W. D genes are given only for firm matches. Expanded clones are given a class, and other clones once, few, many or no size at all.

j_call | clone_size | d_call | cdr3_length | v_call | cdr3_nt | cdr3_aa
TRBJ2-6 | NA | NA | 18 | TRBV28 | TGTGCCAGCAGCCCTCCCCTGACAGTTCTCTCTGGGGCCAACGTCCTGACTTTC | CASSPPLTVLSGANVLTF
TRBJ1-5 | NA | TRBD1 | 17 | TRBV5-6 | TGTGCCAGCAGCTTGCGCGTAGGTACAGGGGGCAATCAGCCCCAGCATTTT | CASSLRVGTGGNQPQHF
TRBJ1-1 | NA | NA | 15 | TRBV6-1 | TGTGCCAGCAGTTCTTCTGGGGGCCCAAGGACTGAAGCTTTCTTT | CASSSSGGPRTEAFF
TRBJ1-2 | NA | TRBD1 | 16 | TRBV5-6 | TGTGCCAGCAGCTTGGTGGACAGGGCCGGAAACTATGGCTACACCTTC | CASSLVDRAGNYGYTF
TRBJ1-2 | once | TRBD1 | 16 | TRBV9 | TGTGCCAGCAGCGTAGAGGGAGCAGGGGGCCTGAATGGCTACACCTTC | CASSVEGAGGLNGYTF
TRBJ2-7 | NA | TRBD2 | 16 | TRBV5-6 | TGTGCCAGCAGCAGCCGGACTAGCGGGTTCTCCTACGAGCAGTACTTC | CASSSRTSGFSYEQYF
TRBJ1-1 | NA | NA | 14 | TRBV5-4 | TGTGCCAGCAGCTTGAGAGGGCTGGACACTGAAGCTTTCTTT | CASSLRGLDTEAFF
TRBJ1-1 | few | NA | 15 | TRBV10-1 | TGCGCCAGCAGTCCTTTTACAGGGTCTGACACTGAAGCTTTCTTT | CASSPFTGSDTEAFF
TRBJ1-4 | NA | NA | 15 | TRBV30 | TGTGCCTGGAGTGTACGATTGGACTCTGGGGAAAAACTGTTTTTT | CAWSVRLDSGEKLFF
TRBJ2-2 | NA | TRBD2 | 16 | TRBV29-1 | TGCAGCGTTGGAAACCTGGCGGGAGGGCCCACCGGGGAGCTGTTTTTT | CSVGNLAGGPTGELFF
TRBJ2-1 | NA | NA | 17 | TRBV9 | TGTGCCAGCAGCGTAGACTCGGGGACGGGAGTCGGTAATGAGCAGTTCTTC | CASSVDSGTGVGNEQFF
TRBJ1-4 | NA | NA | 13 | TRBV21-1 | TGTGCCAGCAGCAATGAGCGGGGTGAAAAACTGTTTTTT | CASSNERGEKLFF
TRBJ2-4 | once | NA | 14 | TRBV28 | TGTGCCAGCAGCCCCGCTGGCTCCAAAAACATTCAGTACTTC | CASSPAGSKNIQYF
TRBJ2-7 | NA | TRBD1 | 13 | TRBV18 | TGTGCCAGCTCACCAGACAGGGATCTCGAGCAGTACTTC | CASSPDRDLEQYF
TRBJ1-1 | NA | NA | 14 | TRBV7-9 | TGTGCCAGCAGCTCACAGGGCGGTGGCACTGAAGCTTTCTTT | CASSSQGGGTEAFF
TRBJ2-1 | NA | NA | 13 | TRBV5-1 | TGCGCCAGCAGCTTGTGGCAAAACAATGAGCAGTTCTTC | CASSLWQNNEQFF
TRBJ1-2 | once | NA | 15 | TRBV5-1 | TGCGCCAGCAGCCCGGCCGGGCTACAGGTCTATGGCTACACCTTC | CASSPAGLQVYGYTF
TRBJ2-2 | NA | NA | 15 | TRBV7-3 | TGTGCCAGCAGCTTGGAGGGATACAACACCGGGGAGCTGTTTTTT | CASSLEGYNTGELFF
TRBJ2-3 | NA | NA | 15 | TRBV19 | TGTGCCAGTAGTATAGATACCACAGGCACAGATACGCAGTATTTT | CASSIDTTGTDTQYF
TRBJ2-7 | NA | TRBD2 | 12 | TRBV30 | TGTGCCTATCGGACTAGCGGGTACGAGCAGTACTTC | CAYRTSGYEQYF